The clone carrying this TCR beta chain was counted ten times or more. The data derive from a study of molecular identifiers for immune sequencing clone quantification. MiXCR, applied by TCRdb to the PCR reads, yields one record per CDR3 protein. The table includes roughly 93,000 distinct CDR3 sequences, around a fifth detected once. Germline V gene data show CDR1 as SGHDN and CDR2 as FVKESK. CDR3 length: 12 amino acids. Trimming shortened V by 1 base and J by 4 bases, and 5 bases separated the two germline ends. Naive CD8 T cells were FACS-sorted by CD8+CD4-CCR7+CD45RA+ markers. The sequenced material came from naive CD8+ T cells from blood, with Jurkat cell RNA spiked in. The subset denotes: FACS-sorted CD8+CD4-CCR7+CD45RA+ naive T cells. The J gene is TRBJ2-7, the V gene TRBV14; D remains ambiguous. The receptor was derived from a human donor in good health. Some libraries in this study had Jurkat cell RNA spiked in. The CDR3 reads CASSQAAYEQYF. CDR3 nucleotides: TGTGCCAGCAGCCAAGCGGCGTACGAGCAGTACTTC.